These T cell receptor beta chains were read from a single sample in a study of shared clonotypes between healthy human individuals. Data came from immunoSEQ multiplex PCR; TCRdb stores just in-frame clones and leaves some out. Among over 2,000,000 clones, over 85% were seen once, and the ten largest hold more than 1.5%. The sample consisted of naive CD8+ T cells from PBMCs. All receptors derive from a man aged 18 to 30 in good health. Some clones in this sample may be carry-over from other donors' samples. Both conserved end residues are part of each CDR3. Fields, in order: D gene, J gene, V gene, clone size, CDR3 DNA, CDR3 protein. D genes are given only for firm matches. Not all rows give a size; the values are once, few, many and, for expanded clones, a class.

D: TRBD1; J: TRBJ1-3; V: TRBV23-1; size: -; DNA: TGCGCCAGCACCATCAACCCGGGACAGGGGACCAACGGAAACACCATATATTTT; CDR3: CASTINPGQGTNGNTIYF
D: TRBD2; J: TRBJ2-1; V: TRBV29-1; size: once; DNA: TGCAGCGTTGAACGACTAGCTGTCAATGAGCAGTTCTTC; CDR3: CSVERLAVNEQFF
D: -; J: TRBJ1-3; V: TRBV4-1; size: -; DNA: TGCGCCAGCAGCCCTGGGTGGTATGGAAACACCATATATTTT; CDR3: CASSPGWYGNTIYF
D: -; J: TRBJ2-7; V: TRBV27; size: once; DNA: TGTGCCAGCAGTTCCGGCGCCTCCTACGAGCAGTACTTC; CDR3: CASSSGASYEQYF
D: -; J: TRBJ2-3; V: TRBV10-3; size: once; DNA: TGTGCCATCAGTGAGATTTTCCGGGACCTGGCCTTCTTGGATACGCAGTATTTT; CDR3: CAISEIFRDLAFLDTQYF
D: -; J: TRBJ2-5; V: TRBV27; size: -; DNA: TGTGCCAGCAGTCCCGCACTCAAAACAGAGACCCAGTACTTC; CDR3: CASSPALKTETQYF
D: -; J: TRBJ1-1; V: TRBV6-1; size: -; DNA: TGTGCCAGCAGGGGACGGTTGAACACTGAAGCTTTCTTT; CDR3: CASRGRLNTEAFF
D: -; J: TRBJ2-7; V: TRBV2; size: -; DNA: TGTGCCAGCAGTGAGGGGGTGGGGAAAGTATTCTACGAGCAGTACTTC; CDR3: CASSEGVGKVFYEQYF
D: -; J: TRBJ2-1; V: TRBV5-1; size: -; DNA: TGCGCCAGCAGCTTGGCTCGGGACCGCCCCTACAATGAGCAGTTCTTC; CDR3: CASSLARDRPYNEQFF
D: TRBD2; J: TRBJ2-7; V: TRBV9; size: -; DNA: TGTGCCAGCAGCAAAACTAGCGGGAGTCCCTACGAGCAGTACTTC; CDR3: CASSKTSGSPYEQYF
D: -; J: TRBJ2-6; V: TRBV9; size: -; DNA: TGTGCCAGCACCATCCGGGGCAGCCTAACTTCCTCTGGGGCCAACGTCCTGACTTTC; CDR3: CASTIRGSLTSSGANVLTF
D: -; J: TRBJ1-2; V: TRBV7-9; size: -; DNA: TGTGCCAGCAGCTCGGGGTCTCACGTTGCTAACTATGGCTACACCTTC; CDR3: CASSSGSHVANYGYTF
D: -; J: TRBJ2-1; V: TRBV7-3; size: once; DNA: TGTGCCAGCAGCTTAATGGCTAGCAACTACAATGAGCAGTTCTTC; CDR3: CASSLMASNYNEQFF
D: -; J: TRBJ2-3; V: TRBV2; size: -; DNA: TGTGCCAGCAGTGAAGCGTTTATCCGAGAGGCGCAGTATTTT; CDR3: CASSEAFIREAQYF
D: -; J: TRBJ2-7; V: TRBV6-5; size: -; DNA: TGTGCCAGCGGGGACTACGAGCAGTACTTC; CDR3: CASGDYEQYF
D: TRBD2; J: TRBJ2-1; V: TRBV28; size: -; DNA: TGTGCCAGCAGTTTAGTAGCGGGAGCCAGCTACAATGAGCAGTTCTTC; CDR3: CASSLVAGASYNEQFF
D: -; J: TRBJ2-2; V: TRBV7-9; size: -; DNA: TGTGCCAGCACCCCGGCGGGCTTACAGAACACCGGGGAGCTGTTTTTT; CDR3: CASTPAGLQNTGELFF
D: -; J: TRBJ1-5; V: TRBV19; size: -; DNA: TGTGCCAGTAGTAGCCCTGGGGCCGTCGATGGGTACAATCAGCCCCAGCATTTT; CDR3: CASSSPGAVDGYNQPQHF
D: -; J: TRBJ2-5; V: TRBV28; size: -; DNA: TGTGCCAGCAGTTTTCGGGATCTTGGAGAGACCCAGTACTTC; CDR3: CASSFRDLGETQYF
D: TRBD1; J: TRBJ2-1; V: TRBV19; size: -; DNA: TGTGCCAGTAGCCTCAACAGGGGCAATGAGCAGTTCTTC; CDR3: CASSLNRGNEQFF
D: -; J: TRBJ1-5; V: TRBV27; size: -; DNA: TGTGCCAGCAGTCCGGTAGGGGGGAATCAGCCCCAGCATTTT; CDR3: CASSPVGGNQPQHF
D: -; J: TRBJ2-4; V: TRBV28; size: -; DNA: TGTGCCAGCAGTTCCCGCCCTAGGACGGGAGAAAACATTCAGTACTTC; CDR3: CASSSRPRTGENIQYF
D: TRBD1; J: TRBJ2-7; V: TRBV4-1; size: -; DNA: TGCGCCAGCAGCACCGGGACAGGGGCCTACGAGCAGTACTTC; CDR3: CASSTGTGAYEQYF
D: -; J: TRBJ1-5; V: TRBV27; size: few; DNA: TGTGCCAGCAGTCTGGCCCCGTCAAGGCCCCAGCATTTT; CDR3: CASSLAPSRPQHF
D: -; J: TRBJ1-1; V: TRBV9; size: once; DNA: TGTGCCAGCAGCCGAGAGGGGTCGGGGAACACTGAAGCTTTCTTT; CDR3: CASSREGSGNTEAFF
D: -; J: TRBJ2-7; V: TRBV7-9; size: -; DNA: TGTGCCAGCAGCTTACCAGGACTCCCCTACGAGCAGTACTTC; CDR3: CASSLPGLPYEQYF
D: -; J: TRBJ2-7; V: TRBV7-9; size: few; DNA: TGTGCCAGCAGCTCTATAGCGGCTAGCTCCTACGAGCAGTACTTC; CDR3: CASSSIAASSYEQYF
D: -; J: TRBJ1-1; V: TRBV7-2; size: -; DNA: TGTGCCAGCAGCGTAGGGGCAGGGACTGAAGCTTTCTTT; CDR3: CASSVGAGTEAFF
D: -; J: TRBJ2-1; V: TRBV28; size: -; DNA: TGTGCCAGCAGAACTAAGCGGCGGAGCTCCTACAATGAGCAGTTCTTC; CDR3: CASRTKRRSSYNEQFF
D: -; J: TRBJ2-5; V: TRBV9; size: once; DNA: TGTGCCAGCAGCGTAGGAGCGAAAGAGACCCAGTACTTC; CDR3: CASSVGAKETQYF
D: TRBD2; J: TRBJ2-3; V: TRBV29-1; size: -; DNA: TGCAGCGTACTAGCGGGGTTCACAGATACGCAGTATTTT; CDR3: CSVLAGFTDTQYF
D: TRBD2; J: TRBJ2-3; V: TRBV7-3; size: -; DNA: TGTGCCAGCAGCTTGGGGGGGAGTATAAATACGCAGTATTTT; CDR3: CASSLGGSINTQYF
D: -; J: TRBJ2-2; V: TRBV28; size: -; DNA: TGTGCCAGCACCTACCGGGGGACCGGGGAGCTGTTTTTT; CDR3: CASTYRGTGELFF
D: -; J: TRBJ2-2; V: TRBV28; size: -; DNA: TGTGCCAGCAGTCTAGGACGGGACACCGGGGAGCTGTTTTTT; CDR3: CASSLGRDTGELFF
D: TRBD1; J: TRBJ2-1; V: TRBV6-5; size: -; DNA: TGTGCCAGCAGTAGCGGGACAGGGAACAATGAGCAGTTCTTC; CDR3: CASSSGTGNNEQFF
D: -; J: TRBJ2-7; V: TRBV5-4; size: -; DNA: TGTGCCAGCAGCTTGGAGGTTGTCGGATACTACGAGCAGTACTTC; CDR3: CASSLEVVGYYEQYF
D: -; J: TRBJ2-7; V: TRBV7-6; size: -; DNA: TGTGCCAGCAGCTTAGGCCCTGCAGGGGAGGCTCGTAGTTTGGACTTC; CDR3: CASSLGPAGEARSLDF
D: -; J: TRBJ2-1; V: TRBV6-1; size: -; DNA: TGTGCCAGCAGCCAACAGGGACCCTCCTACAATGAGCAGTTCTTC; CDR3: CASSQQGPSYNEQFF
D: -; J: TRBJ2-7; V: TRBV7-9; size: -; DNA: TGTGCCAGCAGCTTGCCGTCGTCCGGAGCCTCCTACGAGCAGTACTTC; CDR3: CASSLPSSGASYEQYF
D: -; J: TRBJ1-1; V: TRBV19; size: -; DNA: TGTGCCAGTAGTACGAACACTGAAGCTTTCTTT; CDR3: CASSTNTEAFF
D: -; J: TRBJ1-5; V: TRBV30; size: few; DNA: TGTGCCTGGAGTGTACGGACACTCCATCAGCCCCAGCATTTT; CDR3: CAWSVRTLHQPQHF
D: -; J: TRBJ2-5; V: TRBV27; size: -; DNA: TGTGCCAGCAGTTTAGCGGGAAGCCAAGAGACCCAGTACTTC; CDR3: CASSLAGSQETQYF
D: -; J: TRBJ1-1; V: TRBV9; size: -; DNA: TGTGCCAGCAGGGCGGACAATTCCGCTGAAGCTTTCTTT; CDR3: CASRADNSAEAFF
D: TRBD1; J: TRBJ2-7; V: TRBV6-1; size: -; DNA: TGTGCCAGCAGTGCCCCCGGGACAGGGGAGTACTTC; CDR3: CASSAPGTGEYF
D: -; J: TRBJ1-3; V: TRBV28; size: -; DNA: TGTGCCAGCAGTTTATGGGGGTACTCTGGAAACACCATATATTTT; CDR3: CASSLWGYSGNTIYF
D: TRBD1; J: TRBJ1-5; V: TRBV15; size: -; DNA: TGTGCCACCAGCAGTATAAAGACAGGGTTGTATCAGCCCCAGCATTTT; CDR3: CATSSIKTGLYQPQHF
D: -; J: TRBJ2-7; V: TRBV10-1; size: -; DNA: TGCGCCAGCAGTGAAGGCCGGTGGTTCGAGCAGTACTTC; CDR3: CASSEGRWFEQYF
D: -; J: TRBJ2-7; V: TRBV27; size: -; DNA: TGTGCCAGCAGTGTTCGGGTGTTTTGGGAGCAGTACTTC; CDR3: CASSVRVFWEQYF
D: TRBD1; J: TRBJ2-1; V: TRBV11-2; size: -; DNA: TGTGCCAGCAGCGCCGGGACAGGGGGCCACAATGAGCAGTTCTTC; CDR3: CASSAGTGGHNEQFF
D: -; J: TRBJ1-2; V: TRBV27; size: -; DNA: TGTGCCAGCAGTTTATACCCGCCGGGTTATGGCTACACCTTC; CDR3: CASSLYPPGYGYTF